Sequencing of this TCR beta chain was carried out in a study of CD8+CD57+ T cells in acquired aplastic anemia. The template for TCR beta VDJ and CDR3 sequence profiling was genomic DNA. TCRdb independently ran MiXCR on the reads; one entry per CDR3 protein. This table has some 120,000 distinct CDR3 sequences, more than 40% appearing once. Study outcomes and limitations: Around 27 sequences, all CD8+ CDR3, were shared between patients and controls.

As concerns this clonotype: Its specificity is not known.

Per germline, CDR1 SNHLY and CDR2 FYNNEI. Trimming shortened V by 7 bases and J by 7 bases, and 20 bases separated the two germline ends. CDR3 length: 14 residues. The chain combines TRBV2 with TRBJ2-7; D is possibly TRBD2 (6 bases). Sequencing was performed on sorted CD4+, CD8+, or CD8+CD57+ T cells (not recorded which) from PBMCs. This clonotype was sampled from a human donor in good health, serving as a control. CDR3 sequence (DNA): TGTGCCAGCACTCGAACCGGAGGGGAGTTGGAGCAGTACTTC. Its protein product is CASTRTGGELEQYF. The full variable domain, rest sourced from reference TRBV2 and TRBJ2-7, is EPEVTQTPSHQVTQMGQEVILRCVPISNHLYFYWYRQILGQKVEFLVSFYNNEISEKSEIFDDQFSVERPDGSNFTLKIRSTKLEDSAMYFCASTRTGGELEQYFGPGTRLTVT.